This passage covers 13 T cell receptor beta chains from one sample sequenced in a study of CD8 T cells in ankylosing spondylitis. Study-level findings and limits: Among TCR beta sequences, a motif of roughly 8 highly homologous variants appeared characteristic of ankylosing spondylitis blood.

Antigens of these TCRs are unknown. MiXCR was run by TCRdb on the 5' RACE reads, yielding one entry per CDR3 protein. Of some 200,000 distinct CDR3 sequences in the sample, around 7.9% were seen once. Sequencing was performed on blood, either unsorted or a sorted T cell fraction (not recorded which). The receptors were sampled from a male donor with ankylosing spondylitis.

This clonotype was detected many times. The chain recombines TRBV12-3 or TRBV12-4 with TRBJ1-5; D perhaps matches TRBD1 (5 bases). Trimming took 8 bases from V and 4 from J, leaving 9 bases between them. CDR3 length: 12 amino acids. The CDR3 sequence is CASQQDNQPQHF. As DNA, the CDR3 is TGTGCCAGCCAACAGGATAATCAGCCCCAGCATTTT.

In this sample, this clonotype turned up a few times. The rearrangement joins TRBV4-3 to TRBJ2-7, with D possibly being TRBD2 (6 bases). Trimming took 4 bases from V and 1 from J, leaving 20 bases between them. The CDR3 totals 17 residues. Germline V gives CDR1 LGHNA, CDR2 YSLEER. In DNA form, the CDR3 reads TGCGCCAGCAGCCTTGGCGGGGAGCGCCCTCATTCCTACGAGCAGTACTTC. Protein: CASSLGGERPHSYEQYF.

This clonotype was recorded at least ten times. The V call is TRBV13, the J call TRBJ2-7; D is unclear. Trimming stripped 5 bases from V and 0 bases from J, with 8 bases between. Germline CDR1 is PRHDT and CDR2 is FYEKMQ (reference sequence). The CDR3 is 13 amino acids. CDR3 protein: CASSPPSSYEQYF. The CDR3 coding sequence is TGTGCCAGCAGCCCTCCCAGCTCCTACGAGCAGTACTTC.

This clonotype was seen more than once but under ten times. V usage is TRBV20-1 and J usage is TRBJ2-1; TRBD2 matches at 11 bases. CDR1 is DFQATT and CDR2 is SNEGSKA in the germline V gene (reference sequence). The CDR3 consists of 17 residues. Losses at the gene ends were 3 bases for V and 2 bases for J; bases not matched to a gene: 9. The CDR3 DNA follows: TGCAGTGCTAGGGGAGGACTAGCGGGCTTCGCCTACAATGAGCAGTTCTTC. Its translation: CSARGGLAGFAYNEQFF.

The chain has TRBV20-1 and TRBJ1-1; D gene unclear. Trimming cost V 5 bases and J 0 bases, with 10 bases left between them. The CDR3 runs 13 residues. Looked up from germline, CDR1 is DFQATT and CDR2 is SNEGSKA (reference sequence). CDR3 sequence: CSASGPLNTEAFF. The CDR3 nucleotides are TGCAGTGCTTCCGGACCGTTGAACACTGAAGCTTTCTTT.

This clonotype was picked up many times. The chain carries TRBV9 and TRBJ1-2; D unclear. The germline V and J ends were trimmed by 3 bases and 4 bases, with 16 bases remaining between them. CDR3 length: 15 residues. Germline CDR1 reads SGDLS; CDR2 reads YYNGEE. Here the CDR3 DNA reads TGTGCCAGCAGCGCCTCTGATTGGGCCGCCTATGGCTACACCTTC. This codes for CASSASDWAAYGYTF. The whole variable domain, remainder taken from reference TRBV9 and TRBJ1-2, is DSGVTQTPKHLITATGQRVTLRCSPRSGDLSVYWYQQSLDQGLQFLIQYYNGEERAKGNILERFSAQQFPDLHSELNLSSLELGDSALYFCASSASDWAAYGYTFGSGTRLTVV.

This clonotype occurred many times. The chain combines TRBV10-2 with TRBJ1-5, with unresolved D. The germline gives CDR1 WSHSY, CDR2 SAAADI. Trimming took 4 bases from V and 6 from J, leaving 10 bases between them. This CDR3 is 13 amino acids long. The CDR3 DNA reads TGCGCCAGCAGTGCGGAAATCGGTCAGCCCCAGCATTTT. The encoded protein is CASSAEIGQPQHF.

This clonotype was seen only a few times. This chain links TRBV6-5 with TRBJ2-7; D uncertain. Trimming removed 10 bases from V and 4 bases from J, with 14 bases in between. Per the germline V gene, CDR1 is MNHEY and CDR2 is SVGAGI. The CDR3 has 12 amino acids. The CDR3 sequence: CATAIFGYEQYF. The CDR3 coding sequence is TGTGCCACGGCTATCTTCGGGTACGAGCAGTACTTC.

The V call is TRBV5-4, the J call TRBJ2-2; TRBD1 might be the D (5 bases). With 0 bases removed from V and 1 base from J, the gap between germline ends came to 10 bases. From germline, CDR1 is SGHNT and CDR2 YYREEE (reference sequence). CDR3 length: 16 residues. CDR3 nucleotide sequence: TGTGCCAGCAGCTTGGGTTTCAGGGAGAACACCGGGGAGCTGTTTTTT. It yields the protein CASSLGFRENTGELFF.

This clonotype was picked up many times. The rearrangement links TRBV20-1 to TRBJ2-7; no clear D. Germline CDR1 and CDR2: DFQATT and SNEGSKA (reference sequence). V was shortened by 4 bases and J by 0 bases, with 16 bases between the two germline ends. The CDR3 length is 15 residues. CDR3 residues: CSATLQLKSSYEQYF. The CDR3 nucleotides read TGCAGTGCTACCCTGCAACTTAAGAGCTCCTACGAGCAGTACTTC.

This clonotype has ten or more counts. The chain employs TRBV2 and TRBJ1-2; possible D gene TRBD1, 6 bases. In germline, CDR1 is SNHLY, CDR2 FYNNEI. Deletions cut 8 bases from V and 1 base from J, with 23 bases between. This CDR3 contains 17 residues. CDR3 bases: TGTGCCAGCGGGGGAGAGGACAGCGCGACTTTTAACTATGGCTACACCTTC. Translation gives CASGGEDSATFNYGYTF.

Only a few counts were recorded for this clonotype. This chain connects TRBV7-6 to TRBJ2-2; D is unclear. This CDR3 contains 15 residues. V was clipped by 1 base and J by 4 bases, with 10 bases between them. CDR1 and CDR2 from the germline V gene are SGHVS and FNYEAQ. As DNA, the CDR3 is TGTGCCAGCAGCTTAGTTTTCAGCCTCACCGGGGAGCTGTTTTTT. Translating gives CASSLVFSLTGELFF.

Within the sample, this clonotype is medium-sized (0.01 to 0.1%). The J gene is TRBJ2-6, the V gene TRBV15, with D possibly TRBD1 on 6 matching bases. Germline V CDR1 and CDR2: LNHNV, YYDKDF (reference sequence). This CDR3 has 16 amino acids. V lost 4 bases and J lost 0, with 10 bases in between. The CDR3 bases are TGTGCCACCAGCACGGGACAAAACTCTGGGGCCAACGTCCTGACTTTC. Protein product: CATSTGQNSGANVLTF.